This T cell receptor (beta chain) was recovered during a study of cytomegalovirus exposure and HLA in healthy donors. Notes on the study in general: Reports indicate that TCR beta sequences accurately predicted the HLA-A and HLA-B alleles of most subjects. An analysis was carried out later, and it reportedly showed fewer N-insertions in an Asian-associated ancestry cluster than the roughly 670-donor mean. Researchers reported in a later analysis that a missense DCLRE1C variant was tied to TCR beta V- and J-gene trimming. As a later analysis revealed, the rate of TCR association differed by HLA locus, with DRB1 most and HLA-C fewest.

V shed 2 bases and J 4 bases; nucleotides not matched to a gene: 6. The germline V gene has CDR1 SGDLS and CDR2 YYNGEE. The CDR3 extends over 17 amino acids. The PCR employed 60 Vbeta primers together with 13 Jbeta primers. Libraries were prepared by immunoSEQ multiplex PCR; TCRdb keeps only in-frame clonotypes and omits some of them. The sample lists some 66,000 clones; around 75% were seen once. This clone has a single count. No antigen is known for it. The chain couples TRBV9 to TRBJ2-5; TRBD2 agrees at 15 bases. This clonotype was obtained from a man in his sixties in good health and CMV-seropositive. The specimen was PBMCs. CDR3 bases: TGTGCCAGCAGCGTCGGGACTAGCGGGAGGCGCGGAGAGACCCAGTACTTC. It yields the protein CASSVGTSGRRGETQYF.